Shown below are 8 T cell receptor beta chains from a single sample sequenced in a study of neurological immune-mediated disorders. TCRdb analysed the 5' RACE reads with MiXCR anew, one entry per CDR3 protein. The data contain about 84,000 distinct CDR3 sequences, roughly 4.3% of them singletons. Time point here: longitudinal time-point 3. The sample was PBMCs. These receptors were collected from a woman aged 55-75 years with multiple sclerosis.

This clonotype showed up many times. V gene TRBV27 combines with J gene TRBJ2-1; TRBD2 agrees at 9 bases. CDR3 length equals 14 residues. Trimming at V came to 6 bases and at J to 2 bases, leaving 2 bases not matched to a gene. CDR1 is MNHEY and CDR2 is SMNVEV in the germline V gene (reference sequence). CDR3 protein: CASRIAGAYNEQFF. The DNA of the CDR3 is TGTGCCAGCAGGATAGCGGGGGCCTACAATGAGCAGTTCTTC.

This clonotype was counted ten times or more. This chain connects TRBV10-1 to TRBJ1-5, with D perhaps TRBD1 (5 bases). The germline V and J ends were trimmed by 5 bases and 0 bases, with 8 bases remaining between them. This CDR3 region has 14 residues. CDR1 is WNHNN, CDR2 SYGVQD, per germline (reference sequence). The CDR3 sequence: CASSKGHSNQPQHF. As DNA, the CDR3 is TGCGCCAGCAGTAAGGGGCATAGCAATCAGCCCCAGCATTTT.

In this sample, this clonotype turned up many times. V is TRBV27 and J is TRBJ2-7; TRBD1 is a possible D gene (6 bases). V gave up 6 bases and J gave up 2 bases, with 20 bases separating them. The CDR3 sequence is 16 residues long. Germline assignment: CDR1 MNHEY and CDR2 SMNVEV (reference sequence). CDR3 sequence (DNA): TGTGCCAGCAGCCAGGACAGAACGGTAAATACCTACGAGCAGTACTTC. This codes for CASSQDRTVNTYEQYF.

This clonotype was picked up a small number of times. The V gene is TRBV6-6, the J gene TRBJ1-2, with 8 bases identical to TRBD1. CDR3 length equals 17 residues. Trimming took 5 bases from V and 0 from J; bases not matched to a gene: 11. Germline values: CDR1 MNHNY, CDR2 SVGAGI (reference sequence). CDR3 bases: TGTGCCAGCAGTCGCACCCTCGACAGGGGAGCTAACTATGGCTACACCTTC. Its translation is CASSRTLDRGANYGYTF.

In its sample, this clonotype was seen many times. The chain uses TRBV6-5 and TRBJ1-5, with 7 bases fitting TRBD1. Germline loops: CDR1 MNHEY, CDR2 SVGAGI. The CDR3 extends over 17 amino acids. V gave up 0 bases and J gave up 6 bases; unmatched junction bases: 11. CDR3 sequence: CASSYSIPGGLSQPQHF. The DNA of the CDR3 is TGTGCCAGCAGTTACTCGATCCCAGGGGGTCTATCTCAGCCCCAGCATTTT.

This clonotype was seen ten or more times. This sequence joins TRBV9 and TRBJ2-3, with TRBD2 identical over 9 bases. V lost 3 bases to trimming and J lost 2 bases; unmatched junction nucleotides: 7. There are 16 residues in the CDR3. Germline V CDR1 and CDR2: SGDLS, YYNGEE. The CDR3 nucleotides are TGTGCCAGCAGCGGAAGCGGGGGGCACAACACAGATACGCAGTATTTT. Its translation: CASSGSGGHNTDTQYF. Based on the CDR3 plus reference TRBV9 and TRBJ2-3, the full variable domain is DSGVTQTPKHLITATGQRVTLRCSPRSGDLSVYWYQQSLDQGLQFLIQYYNGEERAKGNILERFSAQQFPDLHSELNLSSLELGDSALYFCASSGSGGHNTDTQYFGPGTRLTVL.

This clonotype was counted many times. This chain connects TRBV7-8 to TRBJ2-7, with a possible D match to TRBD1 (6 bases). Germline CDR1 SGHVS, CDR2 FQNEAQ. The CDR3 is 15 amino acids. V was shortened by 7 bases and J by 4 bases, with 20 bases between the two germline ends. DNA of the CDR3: TGTGCCAGCACCCCGGCCCGGACAGTGGTTTACGAGCAGTACTTC. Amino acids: CASTPARTVVYEQYF.

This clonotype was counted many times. CDR3 nucleotide sequence: TGTGCCAGCAGCCGGGGAGTTGAAGAGACCCAGTACTTC. This encodes CASSRGVEETQYF. The chain uses TRBV5-4 and TRBJ2-5, with TRBD2 as a possible D gene (5 bases). V was shortened by 4 bases and J by 3 bases, with 10 bases between the two germline ends. This CDR3 spans 13 amino acids. In germline, CDR1 is SGHNT, CDR2 YYREEE (reference sequence).